This TCR beta chain was observed in a study of PD-L1 blockade in urothelial cancer. Findings of the study overall: Sequencing used one FFPE tumor sample per patient (not collected right before treatment).

Amplification of housekeeping genes quantified FFPE tumor DNA. TCRdb keeps only in-frame clones here, not all; method: immunoSEQ multiplex PCR. The table includes nearly 2,500 clones, less than 40% detected once. After removal of 5 bases from V and 7 bases from J, the junction contained 11 bases not matched to a gene. CDR3 length: 16 residues. Germline loops: CDR1 SGHNT, CDR2 YENEEA. Concerning this clone itself: Its antigen is undetermined.

This sequence joins TRBV11-3 and TRBJ2-2; 9 bases are shared with TRBD1. The sample was tumor tissue, taken before atezolizumab (anti-PD-L1) treatment. The clonotype originates from a man between 60 and 70 years old with urothelial cancer. Written as DNA, the CDR3 is TGTGCCAGCAGCCCAAGGACAGGGGCTATTGTCGGGGAGCTGTTTTTT. Translation gives CASSPRTGAIVGELFF.